Listed below are T cell receptor beta chains from one sample, sequenced in a study of breast tumors, draining lymph nodes, adjacent tissues. Via MiXCR, TCRdb re-called the multiplex PCR reads, giving one row per CDR3 protein. The data hold approximately 47,000 distinct CDR3 sequences, with under 30% observed a single time. Material for sequencing was breast tumor tissue. The source is a female donor with breast cancer. Some clones in this sample may be carry-over from other donors' samples. CDR3s include the opening cysteine and the closing phenylalanine or tryptophan. Each record gives: J gene, V gene, CDR3 protein.

>TRBJ1-5|TRBV24-1
CATSDFPGGAYQPQHF
>TRBJ2-7|TRBV20-1
CSASEGGYEQYF
>TRBJ1-6|TRBV5-1
CASSLALQGNSPLHF
>TRBJ2-2|TRBV28
CASSVYTGTGELFF
>TRBJ2-3|TRBV5-1
CASSRDYTTDTQYF
>TRBJ1-6|TRBV5-1
CASSLGGSYNSPLHF
>TRBJ2-2|TRBV4-1
CASSQVSAGTGELFF
>TRBJ1-5|TRBV20-1
CSALRGTGNQPQHF
>TRBJ2-1|TRBV27
CASRPRDRPYNEQFF
>TRBJ1-6|TRBV11-2
CASRGGGRLNNSPLHF
>TRBJ1-4|TRBV29-1
CSVHLPVAWGEKLFF
>TRBJ1-3|TRBV10-2
CASSERQTGNTIYF
>TRBJ2-7|TRBV5-1
CASSPAPKVHEQYF
>TRBJ2-1|TRBV28
CASSFTGPNEQFF
>TRBJ1-6|TRBV2
CASGREGRNSPLHF
>TRBJ2-6|TRBV28
CASSQYSGANVLTF
>TRBJ2-3|TRBV5-4
CASSRPTSGSTDTQYF
>TRBJ1-5|TRBV6-1
CASSKAPGQGNQPQHF
>TRBJ1-3|TRBV11-2
CASSLSSSAGNTIYF
>TRBJ2-5|TRBV9
CASSVGGSQETQYF
>TRBJ1-3|TRBV20-1
CSAKAGGEAGNTIYF
>TRBJ2-7|TRBV27
CASSRDRSTYEQYF
>TRBJ2-1|TRBV19
CACSLQSSYNEQFF
>TRBJ2-7|TRBV30
CAWNTPGQGAYEQYF
>TRBJ2-1|TRBV7-9
CASSPPGLAANNEQFF
>TRBJ2-7|TRBV6-6
CASSSASGGPLDEQYF
>TRBJ2-4|TRBV4-2
CASSQDSGAGNIQYF
>TRBJ2-1|TRBV2
CASSVANNEQFF
>TRBJ2-7|TRBV7-2
CASSLTWASTYEQYF
>TRBJ1-5|TRBV19
CASRNPREGGNQPQHF
>TRBJ2-1|TRBV7-3
CASSLSASGRSNEQFF
>TRBJ1-3|TRBV30
CAWSIAGGARGNTIYF
>TRBJ1-3|TRBV19
CASSIGSPGNTIYF
>TRBJ2-7|TRBV6-4
CASSATESSYEQYF
>TRBJ2-2|TRBV19
CASMRDVGELFF
>TRBJ2-2|TRBV3-1
CASSHLRDPLGTGELFF
>TRBJ2-2|TRBV6-1
CAYRGTGELFF
>TRBJ2-6|TRBV7-2
CASSLPTHRVAGTSGANVLTF
>TRBJ1-2|TRBV20-1
CSASPSSGEGYTF
>TRBJ2-7|TRBV6-6
CASSLTTNYEQYF
>TRBJ2-1|TRBV20-1
CSASMAVNNEQFF
>TRBJ2-2|TRBV7-2
CASSFGLAGELFF
>TRBJ2-7|TRBV2
CASSEIGELYEQYF
>TRBJ1-2|TRBV6-1
CATPVNSGGYGYTF
>TRBJ2-5|TRBV13
CASSLRPYSNQETQYF
>TRBJ2-7|TRBV6-1
CASSGGQPHSYEQYF
>TRBJ2-5|TRBV6-1
CASSSTGVGGETQYF
>TRBJ2-7|TRBV24-1
CATSDNRGSPYEQYF